This T cell receptor (beta chain) derives from a study of Ad26.COV2.S vaccination and SARS-CoV-2 variants. The CDR3 consists of 16 residues. The V gene end was trimmed by 1 base and the J gene end by 5 bases; junction bases not matched to a gene: 9. Looked up from germline, CDR1 is SGHKS and CDR2 is YYEKEE (reference sequence). Study conclusions and caveats: The analyses of TCR breadth and depth may have understated the size of total T cell responses.

Concerning this clone: Its specificity is not known.

Sequencing used immunoSEQ multiplex PCR; TCRdb keeps in-frame clones, though not all of them. The sample has just over 350,000 clones; under 95% are singletons. The sequenced sample was peripheral blood, obtained after recovery from COVID-19. The rearrangement links TRBV5-5 to TRBJ1-1; 9 positions agree with TRBD1. This receptor was taken from a human donor who had recovered from COVID-19. The CDR3 spells CASSLYRGPGGTEAFF. CDR3 coding DNA: TGTGCCAGCAGCTTGTACAGGGGGCCGGGAGGGACTGAAGCTTTCTTT.